This T cell receptor beta chain was found in a study of OX40 agonist ivuxolimab in advanced cancers. Germline V gene sequence: CDR1 SGDLS, CDR2 YYNGEE. V shed 0 bases, J shed 6 bases, and the junction held 14 bases outside the gene matches. This CDR3 is 18 amino acids long. Only in-frame clones appear in the TCRdb table, and some are missing; sequencing was by immunoSEQ multiplex PCR. The table records some 53,000 clones, 85% to 95% of them present only once. Material: CD4+ or CD8+ T cells sorted from blood, obtained in a trial of the OX40 agonist ivuxolimab. The chain couples TRBV9 to TRBJ2-3; TRBD1 matches 9 bases. This receptor was obtained from an adult with an advanced solid tumor such as melanoma, head and neck, liver or kidney cancer. CDR3 in amino acids: CASSVGGTGSTKRDTQYF. Written as DNA, the CDR3 is TGTGCCAGCAGCGTAGGGGGGACAGGGTCAACCAAGAGGGATACGCAGTATTTT.